This T cell receptor beta chain was recovered during a study of regulatory T cells in long-lasting Graves disease. Germline CDR1 and CDR2: SNHLY and FYNNEI. The CDR3 spans 14 residues. V lost 7 bases to trimming and J lost 5 bases, with 14 bases between them. The TCR beta library used iRepertoire HTBI primers with Arm-PCR amplification of CDR3. A single record per CDR3 protein comes from TCRdb applying MiXCR to the multiplex PCR reads. The repertoire includes around 470,000 distinct CDR3 sequences, 11% to 15% of them detected once, and roughly 15% sits in the top ten. This clonotype has at least ten counts. Its cognate antigen is unknown. Study-level findings and limits: TCR diversity was lower in persistent Graves' patients than in newly diagnosed ones. With a small sample size, accuracy may have been reduced.

Time point in this sample: newly diagnosed GD, antithyroid drugs for less than 3 months. Making the TCR library involved RNA that had been extracted from PBMCs. The same sample was also studied in work on T cells in Graves' hyperthyroidism and ophthalmopathy.

The receptor was derived from a woman between 50 and 59 years old with Graves disease. This sample comprised peripheral blood mononuclear cells (PBMCs), obtained at new diagnosis, from a patient treated with antithyroid drugs. The genes are TRBV2 and TRBJ1-4; no clear D. The CDR3 DNA reads TGTGCCAGCACTCCCGGGAGGGTGAATGAAAAACTGTTTTTT. This encodes CASTPGRVNEKLFF.